This T cell receptor beta chain was observed in a study of beta chain features in type 1 diabetes. The study, taken as a whole, reports: In all four CD4+ subsets, TCRB CDR3 length was significantly, moderately reduced in type 1 diabetes.

Germline V gene sequence: CDR1 MNHEY, CDR2 SMNVEV (reference sequence). With 1 base removed from V and 6 bases from J, the gap between germline ends came to 12 bases. The CDR3 is 15 residues long. This clone appeared a few times. Antigen specificity is unknown. Every isolated RNA sample was fully reverse transcribed, so sequencing captured expressed TCRB transcripts. Data came from immunoSEQ multiplex PCR; TCRdb stores just in-frame clones and leaves some out. The repertoire holds 500,000 to 650,000 clones, with roughly an eighth as singletons. This TCR was recovered from a man between 25 and 39 years old with type 1 diabetes. The chain has TRBV27 and TRBJ2-2; tentative D call: TRBD1 (5 bases). The sequenced sample was naive CD4+ T cells from blood. As DNA, the CDR3 is TGTGCCAGCAGTTTATTTACAGGCTCCCCCGGGGAGCTGTTTTTT. Translation gives CASSLFTGSPGELFF.